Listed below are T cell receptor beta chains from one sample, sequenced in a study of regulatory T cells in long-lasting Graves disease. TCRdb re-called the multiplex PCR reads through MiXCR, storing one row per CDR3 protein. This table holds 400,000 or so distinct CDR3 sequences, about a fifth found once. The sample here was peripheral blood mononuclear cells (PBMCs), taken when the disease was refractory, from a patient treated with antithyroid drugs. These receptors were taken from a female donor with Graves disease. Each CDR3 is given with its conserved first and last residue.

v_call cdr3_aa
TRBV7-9 CASSSLGRGEETQYF
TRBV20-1 CSAEGQGLSSYNSPLHF
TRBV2 CAGGGGTGELFF
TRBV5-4 CASSLAAVAYEQYF
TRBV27 CASSPNILQQGAFYEQYF
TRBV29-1 CSVSWGAETQYF
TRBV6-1 CASKSRLAGPYEQYF
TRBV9 CASRGPNTEAFF
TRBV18 CASRSRGGENTEAFF
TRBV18 CASSPPSMETQYF
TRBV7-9 CASRNSGRGPEAFF